These 2 T cell receptor beta chains originate from one sample sequenced in a study of cytomegalovirus exposure and HLA in healthy donors. The PCR employed 60 Vbeta primers together with 13 Jbeta primers. Here immunoSEQ multiplex PCR was the method, and the copy in TCRdb shows in-frame clones only, minus some. Of tens of thousands of clones listed, 80% to 90% are singletons. The sequenced sample was PBMCs. These receptors were taken from a man in his 70s in good health and CMV-seropositive.

The chain's CDR3 is CASKYGTSGYNEQFF. The CDR3, as DNA: TGTGCCAGTAAATACGGGACTAGCGGATACAATGAGCAGTTCTTC. This sequence joins TRBV19 and TRBJ2-1; TRBD2 matches 11 bases. CDR1 is LNHDA and CDR2 is SQIVND in the germline V gene (reference sequence). The ends lost 7 bases at V and 4 bases at J; junction bases unmatched: 6. The CDR3 consists of 15 residues.

The chain employs TRBV18 and TRBJ1-5, with D perhaps matching TRBD1 (6 bases). From germline, CDR1 is KGHSH and CDR2 LQKENI. The CDR3 has 14 amino acids. The V gene lost 6 bases and the J gene lost 1 base, with 10 bases spanning the gap. The CDR3 reads CASSKGGSNQPQHF. As DNA, the CDR3 is TGTGCCAGCTCCAAGGGGGGGAGCAATCAGCCCCAGCATTTT. Full variable domain (remainder filled in from reference TRBV18 and TRBJ1-5): NAGVMQNPRHLVRRRGQEARLRCSPMKGHSHVYWYRQLPEEGLKFMVYLQKENIIDESGMPKERFSAEFPKEGPSILRIQQVVRGDSAAYFCASSKGGSNQPQHFGDGTRLSIL.